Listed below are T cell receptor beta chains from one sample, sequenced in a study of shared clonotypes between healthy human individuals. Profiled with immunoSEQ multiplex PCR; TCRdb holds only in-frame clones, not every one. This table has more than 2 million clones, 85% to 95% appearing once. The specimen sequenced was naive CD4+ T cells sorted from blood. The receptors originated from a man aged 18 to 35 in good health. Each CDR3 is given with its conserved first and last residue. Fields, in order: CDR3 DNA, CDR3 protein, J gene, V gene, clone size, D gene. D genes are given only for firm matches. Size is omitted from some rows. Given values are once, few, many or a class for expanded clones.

TGCAGCGGGACCGGGACTAGTAGTGAGACCCAGTACTTC,CSGTGTSSETQYF,TRBJ2-5,TRBV29-1,.,TRBD2
TGTGCCTGGAGTTCGGGGGCTGGGGGATCCGAAGCTTTCTTT,CAWSSGAGGSEAFF,TRBJ1-1,TRBV30,.,.
TGCAGCGTTGGGTTCTACACAGATACGCAGTATTTT,CSVGFYTDTQYF,TRBJ2-3,TRBV29-1,once,.
TGTGCCAGCAGTTTAAGCTACTTCCTGAAGGCCGAGCAGTACTTC,CASSLSYFLKAEQYF,TRBJ2-7,TRBV27,.,.
TGTGCCAGCAGTTTAGGCAGTTCCGGGTTCACCGGGGAGCTGTTTTTT,CASSLGSSGFTGELFF,TRBJ2-2,TRBV28,.,.
TGTGCCAGCAGCTTAAATGGGCTAGGAGAGACCCAGTACTTC,CASSLNGLGETQYF,TRBJ2-5,TRBV7-3,once,.
TGCGCCAGCAGCTTGGATACGTCCGAAGCTTTCTTT,CASSLDTSEAFF,TRBJ1-1,TRBV5-1,.,.
TGTGCCAGCAGCGTAGAACCACAGGGGGCCTACGAGCAGTACTTC,CASSVEPQGAYEQYF,TRBJ2-7,TRBV9,.,TRBD1
TGCGCCAGCAGCTTGACGGCGGGAGCAGAGGGCAATGAGCAGTTCTTC,CASSLTAGAEGNEQFF,TRBJ2-1,TRBV5-1,.,TRBD2
TGTGCCAGCAGGGGGTCGAGGGGCTACACCTTC,CASRGSRGYTF,TRBJ1-2,TRBV6-1,.,.
TGTGCCAGCAGCTCCCCCGTCCCGCCGGGGGTCGTCCTGACTTTC,CASSSPVPPGVVLTF,TRBJ2-6,TRBV28,once,.
TGTGCCAGCAGCCGTCCGGGACAGCAATACTCTGGAAACACCATATATTTT,CASSRPGQQYSGNTIYF,TRBJ1-3,TRBV7-9,.,TRBD1
TGTGCCAGCAGCCCGACAGTTCTATACACCGGGGAGCTGTTTTTT,CASSPTVLYTGELFF,TRBJ2-2,TRBV9,.,.
TGCGCCAGCAGCGTTGAGGGAAACTATGGCTACACCTTC,CASSVEGNYGYTF,TRBJ1-2,TRBV5-1,.,.
TGTGCCTGGGGGGCGGGCAATCAGCCCCAGCATTTT,CAWGAGNQPQHF,TRBJ1-5,TRBV30,.,.
TGTGCCTGGAGTAAGGAGGTATATCAGCCCCAGCATTTT,CAWSKEVYQPQHF,TRBJ1-5,TRBV30,.,.
TGTGCCATCGTATCAGGATCGGGTACTGAAGCTTTCTTT,CAIVSGSGTEAFF,TRBJ1-1,TRBV10-3,.,.
TGTGCCAGCAGTGACCTTACGGGAGGGGTAAATGAGCAGTTCTTC,CASSDLTGGVNEQFF,TRBJ2-1,TRBV2,.,TRBD2
TGTGCCAGCAGCTCCGGGACAGGGGGCTGGGATTCACCCCTCCACTTT,CASSSGTGGWDSPLHF,TRBJ1-6,TRBV5-4,.,TRBD1
TGTGCCAGCGTACGGGGAGACTATGGCTACACCTTC,CASVRGDYGYTF,TRBJ1-2,TRBV6-1,.,.
TGTGCCAGCAGTGAATGGAGGAACCAAGAGACCCAGTACTTC,CASSEWRNQETQYF,TRBJ2-5,TRBV6-1,.,.
TGCGCCAGCAGCTCAACGCTTGAGGGCTATGGCTACACCTTC,CASSSTLEGYGYTF,TRBJ1-2,TRBV5-1,.,.
TGTGCCAGCAGCTCCCGAGGGACAGGGAACTCTGGGGCCAACGTCCTGACTTTC,CASSSRGTGNSGANVLTF,TRBJ2-6,TRBV7-2,once,TRBD1
TGCGCCAGCAGCTTGTTTCGAGAAGCTAATTCACCCCTCCACTTT,CASSLFREANSPLHF,TRBJ1-6,TRBV5-1,.,.
TGTGCCAGCTCACCAGTGAGACAGTTAAACACCGGGGAGCTGTTTTTT,CASSPVRQLNTGELFF,TRBJ2-2,TRBV18,once,.
TGTGCCAGCAGTGGTCGACTAGCGGGGGCCTACAATGAGCAGTTCTTC,CASSGRLAGAYNEQFF,TRBJ2-1,TRBV6-1,.,TRBD2
TGTGCCATCAGTGAGTCGATAATAACTGAAGCTTTCTTT,CAISESIITEAFF,TRBJ1-1,TRBV10-3,.,.
TGTGCCAGTACCAATCCGGGACTCGCGAACACCGGGGAGCTGTTTTTT,CASTNPGLANTGELFF,TRBJ2-2,TRBV19,.,.
TGTGCCGTTTTTTACAGGGGTGGGCAAGAGACCCAGTACTTC,CAVFYRGGQETQYF,TRBJ2-5,TRBV5-4,.,TRBD1
TGTGCCAGCAGGGACGGACAGGGGAGGACAGATACGCAGTATTTT,CASRDGQGRTDTQYF,TRBJ2-3,TRBV6-1,.,TRBD1
TGTGCCAGCAGCTTGGGATCTGAGTATGGCTACACCTTC,CASSLGSEYGYTF,TRBJ1-2,TRBV5-4,.,.
TGTGCCAGCAGCTCACCAGGGAAGGGCCAAGAGACCCAGTACTTC,CASSSPGKGQETQYF,TRBJ2-5,TRBV28,.,.
TGTGCCAGCAGTGGGACAGGCCATGTGCAGACCCAGTACTTC,CASSGTGHVQTQYF,TRBJ2-5,TRBV28,many,TRBD1
TGTGCCAGCAGCTTAGCGTTTAGCGGGAGGACCCACGAGCAGTACTTC,CASSLAFSGRTHEQYF,TRBJ2-7,TRBV7-9,.,TRBD2
TGTGCCTGGAGTGTACGGAGCGGGTTTGATAATAGGGCCAAAAACATTCAGTACTTC,CAWSVRSGFDNRAKNIQYF,TRBJ2-4,TRBV30,.,.
TGTGCCAGCAGCCCGACCGACAGCGCTCGGGGGTTCTCCTACGAGCAGTACTTC,CASSPTDSARGFSYEQYF,TRBJ2-7,TRBV27,.,.
TGTGCCAGCAGTGGTGGGAAACTGTTTTTT,CASSGGKLFF,TRBJ1-4,TRBV6-1,.,.
TGTGCCAGCAGCTTAGGAGGGGGTACCTACGAGCAGTACTTC,CASSLGGGTYEQYF,TRBJ2-7,TRBV7-2,.,.
TGCGCCAGCAGTGAGTACGAGGGAAGGGGGTACGAGCAGTACTTC,CASSEYEGRGYEQYF,TRBJ2-7,TRBV10-1,.,.
TGTGCCACCAGCAGAGATAAACGGGATAATTCACCCCTCCACTTT,CATSRDKRDNSPLHF,TRBJ1-6,TRBV15,.,.
TGTGCCAGCTCACCACCGTGGGAAGGCCAAGAGACCCAGTACTTC,CASSPPWEGQETQYF,TRBJ2-5,TRBV18,.,.
TGTGCCAGCAGTTTATACCCCAGGTCGAATCAGCCCCAGCATTTT,CASSLYPRSNQPQHF,TRBJ1-5,TRBV27,.,.
TGCGCCAGCAGCGGTGGAACTAGCGGGAGGGCCGGGTGGACAGATACGCAGTATTTT,CASSGGTSGRAGWTDTQYF,TRBJ2-3,TRBV5-1,.,TRBD2
TGCGCCAGCAGCCACACTACGAGCTCCTATAATTCACCCCTCCACTTT,CASSHTTSSYNSPLHF,TRBJ1-6,TRBV4-1,.,.
TGTGCCTGGAGTGTACGTCAGGCCACTGAAGCTTTCTTT,CAWSVRQATEAFF,TRBJ1-1,TRBV30,.,.